These T cell receptor beta chains were read from a single sample in a study of chemoradiotherapy in HPV16-positive cancers. Using immunoSEQ multiplex PCR, the repertoire was profiled, and TCRdb retains in-frame clones only, with some absent. Among around 40,000 clones listed, approximately 73% were seen once. The sample here was blood, taken from a patient who underwent chemoradiotherapy. The receptors were gathered from a human donor with HPV-associated anogenital cancer. Each CDR3 is given with its conserved first and last residue. Clone size appears in some rows only: once, few, many, or a class for an expanded clone.

.	TRBV5-1	CASSGGLAAYNEQFF
.	TRBV18	CASSPRTGRGTEAFF
.	TRBV9	CASSGLAGGPYRNTGELFF
.	TRBV20-1	CSAYILNEQYF
few	TRBV11-2	CASSLTGQVFTEAFF
.	TRBV9	CASSVGAEYTDTQYF
few	TRBV13	CASSLGRVSQPQHF
.	TRBV5-5	CASSPGQGDHYQETQYF
.	TRBV6-1	CASSARTGNMDTDTQYF
.	TRBV5-6	CASSVTGTYEQYF
few	TRBV19	CASSNGYEQYF
.	TRBV15	CATGSGKTDTQYF
.	TRBV5-1	CASSLVGDGYEQYF
.	TRBV18	CASSPEQVTNTEAFF
.	TRBV2	CASSETVGGAEQYF
.	TRBV5-6	CASSLAGNTIYF
.	TRBV9	CASSVAGGIGNTIYF
.	TRBV11-2	CASSFGVGYGYTF
.	TRBV9	CASSALGGAGTQYF
.	TRBV7-9	CASQENQVGFGYTF
once	TRBV6-5	CASSYWTGDEQFF
.	TRBV7-2	CASSLAGVTGNQPQHF
.	TRBV7-2	CASRTRNAEKLFF
once	TRBV7-8	CASSLLSDSYNSPLHF
.	TRBV2	CASMVASSYNEQFF
.	TRBV6-5	CASTKGSGYEQYF
.	TRBV18	CASSPPSGEGADTQYF
.	TRBV20-1	CSAREDTQYF
.	TRBV5-4	CASSADTMETQYF
.	TRBV14	CASSQRGASYNEQFF
.	TRBV29-1	CSVGQGLTEAFF
.	TRBV10-3	CASQGRDEQYF
.	TRBV18	CAGQYSGNTIYF
.	TRBV11-3	CASSPRSVSGQETQYF
.	TRBV14	CASSHGTGSTDMQYF
.	TRBV18	CASSPRIQPQETQYF
.	TRBV5-1	CASSLGDRGTYNEQFF
.	TRBV5-4	CASSSPSGQYSTDTQYF
.	TRBV30	CAWSVSAVEQYF
.	TRBV5-1	CASSTTRDDYYGYTF
.	TRBV5-4	CASSSGTGDYEQYF
.	TRBV7-7	CASSQSTGSGNTIYF
.	TRBV5-1	CASGSTGGSEKLFF
.	TRBV30	CAWSVKGAQPQHF
.	TRBV7-9	CASSVGTLFFYEQYF
.	TRBV25-1	CASSVGGGAGYTF
.	TRBV5-8	CASSLGLAADNEQFF
.	TRBV7-2	CASSLRSNQPQHF